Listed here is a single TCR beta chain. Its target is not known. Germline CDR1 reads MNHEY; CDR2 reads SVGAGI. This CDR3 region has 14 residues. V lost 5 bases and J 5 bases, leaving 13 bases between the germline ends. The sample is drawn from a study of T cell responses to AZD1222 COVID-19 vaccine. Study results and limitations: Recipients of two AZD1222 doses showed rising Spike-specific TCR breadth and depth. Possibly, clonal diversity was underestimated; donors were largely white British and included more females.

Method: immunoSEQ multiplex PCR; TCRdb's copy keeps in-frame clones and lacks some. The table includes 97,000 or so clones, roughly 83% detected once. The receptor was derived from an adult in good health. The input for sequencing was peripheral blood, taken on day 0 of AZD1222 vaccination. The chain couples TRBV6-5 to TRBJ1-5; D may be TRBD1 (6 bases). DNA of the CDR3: TGTGCCAGCAGTCCCCAGGGGTGGCATCAGCCCCAGCATTTT. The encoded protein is CASSPQGWHQPQHF.